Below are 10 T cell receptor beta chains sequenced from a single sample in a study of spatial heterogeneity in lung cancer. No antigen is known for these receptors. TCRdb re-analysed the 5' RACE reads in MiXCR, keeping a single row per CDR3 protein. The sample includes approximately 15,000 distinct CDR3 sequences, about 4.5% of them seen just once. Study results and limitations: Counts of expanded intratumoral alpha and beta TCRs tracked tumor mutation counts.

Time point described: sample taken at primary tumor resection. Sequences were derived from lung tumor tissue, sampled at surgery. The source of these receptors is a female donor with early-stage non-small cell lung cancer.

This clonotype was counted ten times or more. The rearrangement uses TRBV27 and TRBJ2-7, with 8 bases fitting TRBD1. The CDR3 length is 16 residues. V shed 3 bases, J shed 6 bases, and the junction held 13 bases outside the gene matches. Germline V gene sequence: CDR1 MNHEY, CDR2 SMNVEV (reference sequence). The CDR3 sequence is CASSLMGAGGRSEQYF. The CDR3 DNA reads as TGTGCCAGCAGTTTGATGGGGGCAGGGGGCCGAAGCGAGCAGTACTTC.

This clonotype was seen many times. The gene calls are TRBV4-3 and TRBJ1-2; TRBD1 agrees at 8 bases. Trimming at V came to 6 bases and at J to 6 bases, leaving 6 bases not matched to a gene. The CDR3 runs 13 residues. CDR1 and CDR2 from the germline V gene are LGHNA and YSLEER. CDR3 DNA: TGCGCCAGCAGTCCGGACAGGGTCCATGGCTACACCTTC. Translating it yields CASSPDRVHGYTF.

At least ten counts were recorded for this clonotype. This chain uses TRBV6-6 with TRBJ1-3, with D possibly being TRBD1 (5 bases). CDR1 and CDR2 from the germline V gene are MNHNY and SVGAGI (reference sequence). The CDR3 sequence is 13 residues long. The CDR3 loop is CASLQGSGNTIYF. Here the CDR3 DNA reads TGTGCGTCACTTCAGGGATCTGGAAACACCATATATTTT.

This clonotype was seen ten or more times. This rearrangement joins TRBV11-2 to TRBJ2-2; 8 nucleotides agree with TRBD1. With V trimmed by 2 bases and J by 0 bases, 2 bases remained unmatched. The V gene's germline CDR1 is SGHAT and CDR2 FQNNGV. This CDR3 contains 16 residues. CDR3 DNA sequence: TGTGCCAGCAGCTTACAGGGGGCAACGAACACCGGGGAGCTGTTTTTT. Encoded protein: CASSLQGATNTGELFF. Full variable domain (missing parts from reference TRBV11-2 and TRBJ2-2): EAGVAQSPRYKIIEKRQSVAFWCNPISGHATLYWYQQILGQGPKLLIQFQNNGVVDDSQLPKDRFSAERLKGVDSTLKIQPAKLEDSAVYLCASSLQGATNTGELFFGEGSRLTVL.

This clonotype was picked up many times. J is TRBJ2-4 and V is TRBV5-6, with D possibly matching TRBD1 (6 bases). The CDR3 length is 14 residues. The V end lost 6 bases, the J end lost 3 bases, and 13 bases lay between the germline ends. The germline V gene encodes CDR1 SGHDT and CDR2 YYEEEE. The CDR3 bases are TGTGCCAGCACCCTAACAGGGAACAAAAACATTCAGTACTTC. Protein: CASTLTGNKNIQYF.

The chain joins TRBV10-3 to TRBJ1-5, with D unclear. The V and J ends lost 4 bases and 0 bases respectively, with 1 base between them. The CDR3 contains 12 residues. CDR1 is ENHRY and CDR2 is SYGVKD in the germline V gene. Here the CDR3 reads CAISGSNQPQHF. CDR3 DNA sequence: TGTGCCATCAGTGGTAGCAATCAGCCCCAGCATTTT.

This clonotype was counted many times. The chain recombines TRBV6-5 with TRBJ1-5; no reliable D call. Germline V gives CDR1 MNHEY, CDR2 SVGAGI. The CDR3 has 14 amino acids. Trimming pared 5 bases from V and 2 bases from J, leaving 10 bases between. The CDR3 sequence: CASSQSRGNQPQHF. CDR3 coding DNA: TGTGCCAGCAGTCAAAGTAGGGGCAATCAGCCCCAGCATTTT.

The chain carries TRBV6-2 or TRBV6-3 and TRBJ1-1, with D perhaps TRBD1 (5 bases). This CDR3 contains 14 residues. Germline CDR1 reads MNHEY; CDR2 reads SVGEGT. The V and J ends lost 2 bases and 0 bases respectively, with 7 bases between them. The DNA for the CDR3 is TGTGCCAGCAGTTACAGGGGCATGAACACTGAAGCTTTCTTT. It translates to CASSYRGMNTEAFF.

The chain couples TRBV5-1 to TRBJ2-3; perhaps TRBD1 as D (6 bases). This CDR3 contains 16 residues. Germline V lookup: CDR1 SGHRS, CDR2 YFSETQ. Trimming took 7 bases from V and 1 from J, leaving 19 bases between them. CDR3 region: CASVPQGLEGTDTQYF. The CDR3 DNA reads TGCGCCAGCGTCCCCCAGGGGCTCGAAGGCACAGATACGCAGTATTTT. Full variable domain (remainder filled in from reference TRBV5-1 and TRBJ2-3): KAGVTQTPRYLIKTRGQQVTLSCSPISGHRSVSWYQQTPGQGLQFLFEYFSETQRNKGNFPGRFSGRQFSNSRSEMNVSTLELGDSALYLCASVPQGLEGTDTQYFGPGTRLTVL.

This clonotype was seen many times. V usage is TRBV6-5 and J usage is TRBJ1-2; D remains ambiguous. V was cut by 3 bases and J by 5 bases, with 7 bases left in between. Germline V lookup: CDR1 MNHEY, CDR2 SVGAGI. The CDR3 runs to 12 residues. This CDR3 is CASSYSGYGYTF. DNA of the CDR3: TGTGCCAGCAGTTATTCGGGGTATGGCTACACCTTC.